The clone carrying this T cell receptor beta chain came up a few times. This record comes from a study of blood T cell repertoires in COVID-19. CDR1 is LGHDT and CDR2 is YNNKEL in the germline V gene (reference sequence). The CDR3 length is 16 residues. V trimming: 4 bases; J trimming: 2 bases; junction bases outside the gene matches: 3. TCRdb keeps only in-frame clones here, not all; method: immunoSEQ multiplex PCR. The table includes about 150,000 clones, around 80% detected once. Input material: PBMCs or T cells enriched from blood (not recorded which). This receptor was taken from a man aged 50-59 years who had recovered from COVID-19. The rearrangement joins TRBV3-1 (or the pseudogene TRBV3-2) to TRBJ2-7; 15 nucleotides agree with TRBD2. CDR3 sequence: CASSRGLAGGTYEQYF. CDR3 DNA sequence: TGTGCCAGCAGCCGAGGACTAGCGGGGGGGACCTACGAGCAGTACTTC.